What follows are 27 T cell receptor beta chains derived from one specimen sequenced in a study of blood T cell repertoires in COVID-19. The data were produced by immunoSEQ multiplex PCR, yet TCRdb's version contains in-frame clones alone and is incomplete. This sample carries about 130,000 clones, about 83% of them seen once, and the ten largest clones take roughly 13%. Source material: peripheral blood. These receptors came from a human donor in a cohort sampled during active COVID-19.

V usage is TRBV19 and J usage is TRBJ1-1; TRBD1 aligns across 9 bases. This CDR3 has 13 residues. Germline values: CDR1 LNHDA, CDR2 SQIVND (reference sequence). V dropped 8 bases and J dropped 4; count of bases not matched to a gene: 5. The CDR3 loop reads CASSGQGSTEAFF. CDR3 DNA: TGTGCCAGTTCAGGACAGGGGAGCACTGAAGCTTTCTTT.

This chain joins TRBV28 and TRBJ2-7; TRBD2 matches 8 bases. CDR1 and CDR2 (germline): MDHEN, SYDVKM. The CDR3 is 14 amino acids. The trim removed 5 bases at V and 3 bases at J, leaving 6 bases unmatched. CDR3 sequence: CASSRGGMDYEQYF. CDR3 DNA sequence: TGTGCCAGCAGTCGGGGGGGGATGGACTACGAGCAGTACTTC.

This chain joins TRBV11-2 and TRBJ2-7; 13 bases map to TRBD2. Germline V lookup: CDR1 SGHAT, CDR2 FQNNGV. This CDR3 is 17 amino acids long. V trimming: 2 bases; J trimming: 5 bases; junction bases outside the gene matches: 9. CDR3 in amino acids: CASSLRTSGGAWDEQYF. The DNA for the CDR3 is TGTGCCAGCAGCTTACGTACTAGCGGGGGGGCATGGGACGAGCAGTACTTC.

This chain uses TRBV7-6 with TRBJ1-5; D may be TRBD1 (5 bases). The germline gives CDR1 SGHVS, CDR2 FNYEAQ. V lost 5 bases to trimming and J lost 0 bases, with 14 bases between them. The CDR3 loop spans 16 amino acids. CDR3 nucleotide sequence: TGTGCCAGCAGCGTTGACAGCACTTATAGCAATCAGCCCCAGCATTTT. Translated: CASSVDSTYSNQPQHF.

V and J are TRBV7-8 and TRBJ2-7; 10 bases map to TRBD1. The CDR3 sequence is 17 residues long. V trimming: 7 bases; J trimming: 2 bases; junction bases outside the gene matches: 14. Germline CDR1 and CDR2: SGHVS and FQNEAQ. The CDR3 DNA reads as TGTGCCAGCATCGGAGACCGGGACAGGGGCTTCCCCTACGAGCAGTACTTC. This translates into CASIGDRDRGFPYEQYF.

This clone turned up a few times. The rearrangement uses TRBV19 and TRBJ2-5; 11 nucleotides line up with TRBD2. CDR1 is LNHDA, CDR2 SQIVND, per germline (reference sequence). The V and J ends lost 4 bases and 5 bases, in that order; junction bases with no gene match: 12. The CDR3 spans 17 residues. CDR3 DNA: TGTGCCAGTAGTACCGGGACTAGCGGCCCCCGGCGGGAGACCCAGTACTTC. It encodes CASSTGTSGPRRETQYF.

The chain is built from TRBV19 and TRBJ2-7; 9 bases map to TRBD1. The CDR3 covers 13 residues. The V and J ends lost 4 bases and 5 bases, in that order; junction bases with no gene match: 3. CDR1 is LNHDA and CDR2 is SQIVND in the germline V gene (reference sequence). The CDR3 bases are TGTGCCAGTAGTACGACAGGGGGGAACGAGCAGTACTTC. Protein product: CASSTTGGNEQYF.

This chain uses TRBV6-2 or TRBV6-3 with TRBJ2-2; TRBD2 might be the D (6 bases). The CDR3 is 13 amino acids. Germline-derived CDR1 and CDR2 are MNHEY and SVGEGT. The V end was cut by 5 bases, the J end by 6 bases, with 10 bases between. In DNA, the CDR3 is TGTGCCAGCAGTCGCGGGACTCCCGGGGAGCTGTTTTTT. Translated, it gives CASSRGTPGELFF.

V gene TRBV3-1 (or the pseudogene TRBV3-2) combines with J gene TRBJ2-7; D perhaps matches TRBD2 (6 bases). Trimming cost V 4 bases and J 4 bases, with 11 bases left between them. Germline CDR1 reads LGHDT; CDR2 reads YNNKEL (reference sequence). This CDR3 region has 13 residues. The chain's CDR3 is CASSPLAGYEQYF. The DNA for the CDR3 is TGTGCCAGCAGCCCGCTGGCGGGGTACGAGCAGTACTTC.

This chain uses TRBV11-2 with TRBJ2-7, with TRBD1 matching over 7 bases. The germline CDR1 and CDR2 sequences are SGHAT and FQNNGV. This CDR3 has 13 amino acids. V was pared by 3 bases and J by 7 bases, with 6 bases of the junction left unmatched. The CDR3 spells CASSLETGAEQYF. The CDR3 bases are TGTGCCAGCAGCTTGGAAACAGGGGCGGAGCAGTACTTC.

CDR3 DNA sequence: TGTGCCAGCAGCCAAGGGCCGGGACAGGGAAACACCATATATTTT. It codes for CASSQGPGQGNTIYF. This chain uses TRBV3-1 (or the pseudogene TRBV3-2) with TRBJ1-3, with TRBD1 matching 7 bases. With 1 base clipped from V and 4 bases from J, the junction kept 4 bases outside the gene matches. This CDR3 is 15 amino acids long. CDR1 LGHDT and CDR2 YNNKEL come from the germline V gene (reference sequence).

CDR3 DNA sequence: TGCGCCAGCAGCTTGCCCAGGGGGACCGAGCAGTACTTC. Protein: CASSLPRGTEQYF. The rearrangement links TRBV5-1 to TRBJ2-7; 7 bases are a match to TRBD1. V was pared by 1 base and J by 6 bases, with 4 bases of the junction left unmatched. CDR1 is SGHRS and CDR2 is YFSETQ in the germline V gene. The CDR3 runs to 13 residues.

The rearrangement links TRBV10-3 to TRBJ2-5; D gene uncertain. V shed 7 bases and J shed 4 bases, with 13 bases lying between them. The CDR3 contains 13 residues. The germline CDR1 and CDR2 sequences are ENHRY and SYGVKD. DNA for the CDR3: TGTGCCATCAAAGAAGATAGTCGAGAGACCCAGTACTTC. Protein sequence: CAIKEDSRETQYF.

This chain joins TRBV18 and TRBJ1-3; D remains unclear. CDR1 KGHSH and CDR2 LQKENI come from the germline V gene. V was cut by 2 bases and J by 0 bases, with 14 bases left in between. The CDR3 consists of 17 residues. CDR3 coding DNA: TGTGCCAGCTCACCAGTCCCCCTGCGGGCCTCTGGAAACACCATATATTTT. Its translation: CASSPVPLRASGNTIYF.

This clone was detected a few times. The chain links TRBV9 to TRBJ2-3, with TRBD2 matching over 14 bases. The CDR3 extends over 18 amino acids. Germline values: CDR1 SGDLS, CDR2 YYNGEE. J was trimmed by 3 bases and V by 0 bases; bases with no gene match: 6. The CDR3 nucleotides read TGTGCCAGCAGCGTAGGACTAGCGGGGGGGAGAATTACAGATACGCAGTATTTT. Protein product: CASSVGLAGGRITDTQYF.

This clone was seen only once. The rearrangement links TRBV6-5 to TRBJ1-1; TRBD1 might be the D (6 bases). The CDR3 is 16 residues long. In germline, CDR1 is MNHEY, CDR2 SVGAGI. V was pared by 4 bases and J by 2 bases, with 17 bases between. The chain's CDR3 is CASSSRIKQGNTEAFF. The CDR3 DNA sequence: TGTGCCAGCAGTTCCCGCATAAAACAGGGAAACACTGAAGCTTTCTTT.

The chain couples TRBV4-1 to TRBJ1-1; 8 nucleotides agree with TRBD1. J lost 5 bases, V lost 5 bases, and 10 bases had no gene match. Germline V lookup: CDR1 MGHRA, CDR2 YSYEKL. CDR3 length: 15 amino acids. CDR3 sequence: CASSSLDRGFTEAFF. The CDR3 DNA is TGCGCCAGCAGCTCTCTTGACAGGGGATTTACTGAAGCTTTCTTT.

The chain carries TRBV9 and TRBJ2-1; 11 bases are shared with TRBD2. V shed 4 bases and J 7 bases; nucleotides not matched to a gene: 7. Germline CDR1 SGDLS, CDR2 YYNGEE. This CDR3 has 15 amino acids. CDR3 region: CASSKTSGGTNEQFF. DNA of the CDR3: TGTGCCAGCAGCAAAACTAGCGGGGGTACGAATGAGCAGTTCTTC.

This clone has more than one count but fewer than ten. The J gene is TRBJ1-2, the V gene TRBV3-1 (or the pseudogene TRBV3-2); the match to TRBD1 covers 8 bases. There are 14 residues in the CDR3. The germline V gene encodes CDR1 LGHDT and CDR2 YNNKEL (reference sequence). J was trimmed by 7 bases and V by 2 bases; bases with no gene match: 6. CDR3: CASSQRTGFLGYTF. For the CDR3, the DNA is TGTGCCAGCAGCCAACGGACAGGGTTTCTTGGCTACACCTTC.

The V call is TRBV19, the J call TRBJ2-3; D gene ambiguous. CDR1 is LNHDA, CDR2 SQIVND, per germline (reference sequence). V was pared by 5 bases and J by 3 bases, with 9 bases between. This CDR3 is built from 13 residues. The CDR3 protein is CASSPTGTDTQYF. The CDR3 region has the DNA TGTGCCAGTAGTCCGACCGGGACAGATACGCAGTATTTT.

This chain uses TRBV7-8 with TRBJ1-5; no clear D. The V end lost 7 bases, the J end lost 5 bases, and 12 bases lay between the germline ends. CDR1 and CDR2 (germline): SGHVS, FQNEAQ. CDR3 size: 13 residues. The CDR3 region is CASTLGRDQPQHF. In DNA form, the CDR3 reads TGTGCCAGCACTCTCGGGAGGGATCAGCCCCAGCATTTT. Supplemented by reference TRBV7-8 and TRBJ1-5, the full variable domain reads GAGVSQSPRYKVAKRGQDVALRCDPISGHVSLFWYQQALGQGPEFLTYFQNEAQLDKSGLPSDRFFAERPEGSVSTLKIQRTQQEDSAVYLCASTLGRDQPQHFGDGTRLSIL.

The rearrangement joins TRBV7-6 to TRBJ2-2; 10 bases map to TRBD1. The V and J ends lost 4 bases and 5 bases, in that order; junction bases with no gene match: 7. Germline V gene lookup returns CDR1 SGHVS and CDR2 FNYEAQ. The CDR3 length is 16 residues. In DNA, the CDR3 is TGTGCCAGCAGCTGGACAGGGGGTGTCGCAACCGGGGAGCTGTTTTTT. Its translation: CASSWTGGVATGELFF.

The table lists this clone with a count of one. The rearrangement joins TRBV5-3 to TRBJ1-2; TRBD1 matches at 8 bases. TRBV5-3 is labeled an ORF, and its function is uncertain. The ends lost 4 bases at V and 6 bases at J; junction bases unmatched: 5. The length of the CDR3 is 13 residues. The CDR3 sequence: CARSGRQGHGYTF. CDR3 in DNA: TGTGCCAGAAGCGGAAGACAGGGGCATGGCTACACCTTC.

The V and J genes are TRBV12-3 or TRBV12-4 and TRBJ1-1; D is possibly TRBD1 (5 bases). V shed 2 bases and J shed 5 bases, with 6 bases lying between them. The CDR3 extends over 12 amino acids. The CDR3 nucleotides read TGTGCCAGCAGTTTACAGGGTACTGAAGCTTTCTTT. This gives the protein CASSLQGTEAFF.

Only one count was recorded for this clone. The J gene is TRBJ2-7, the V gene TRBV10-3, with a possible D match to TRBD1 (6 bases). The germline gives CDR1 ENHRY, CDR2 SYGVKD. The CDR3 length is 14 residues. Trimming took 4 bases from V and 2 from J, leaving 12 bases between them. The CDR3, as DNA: TGTGCCATCAGTGCCGGGACAAATACCTACGAGCAGTACTTC. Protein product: CAISAGTNTYEQYF.

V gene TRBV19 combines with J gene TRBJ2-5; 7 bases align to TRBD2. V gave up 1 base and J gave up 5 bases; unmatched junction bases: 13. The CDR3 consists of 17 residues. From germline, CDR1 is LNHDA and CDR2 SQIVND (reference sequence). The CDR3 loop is CASSIVTGLPRGETQYF. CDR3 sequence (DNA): TGTGCCAGTAGTATAGTGACGGGACTACCCCGGGGGGAGACCCAGTACTTC.

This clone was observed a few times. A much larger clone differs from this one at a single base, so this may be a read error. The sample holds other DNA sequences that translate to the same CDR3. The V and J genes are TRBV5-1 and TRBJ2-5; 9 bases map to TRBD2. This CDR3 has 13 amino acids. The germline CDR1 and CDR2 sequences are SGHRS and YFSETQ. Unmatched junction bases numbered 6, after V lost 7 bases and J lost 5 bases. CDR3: CASQRGVGETQYF. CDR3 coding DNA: TGCGCCAGCCAGCGGGGGGTAGGGGAGACCCAGTACTTC.